Shown below are 30 T cell receptor beta chains from a single sample sequenced in a study of cytomegalovirus exposure and HLA in healthy donors. The PCR contained 60 Vbeta and 13 Jbeta primers. Repertoires were generated with immunoSEQ multiplex PCR, while TCRdb's copy carries only in-frame clones and drops some. The sample consists of 150,000 to 200,000 clones, 68% of them appearing once. The specimen was PBMCs. Source of these receptors: a woman between 40 and 50 years old in good health and CMV-seropositive.

The chain has TRBV19 and TRBJ2-7; D is unclear. V gave up 6 bases and J gave up 2 bases, with 11 bases separating them. The germline V gene encodes CDR1 LNHDA and CDR2 SQIVND (reference sequence). CDR3 length equals 13 residues. The CDR3 coding sequence is TGTGCCAGTAGCGGCGGCCTCACCTACGAGCAGTACTTC. The encoded protein is CASSGGLTYEQYF.

The chain joins TRBV10-3 to TRBJ1-1; D call uncertain. V was pared by 3 bases and J by 0 bases, with 5 bases between. The CDR3 is 13 amino acids. CDR1 and CDR2 (germline): ENHRY, SYGVKD. CDR3 sequence (DNA): TGTGCCATCAGTGACGGGGTGAACACTGAAGCTTTCTTT. It specifies CAISDGVNTEAFF.

This chain links TRBV7-9 with TRBJ1-1; maybe TRBD1 (6 bases). This CDR3 is built from 16 residues. Trimming left V 5 bases short and J 1 base short, with 17 bases between. CDR1 is SEHNR, CDR2 FQNEAQ, per germline (reference sequence). This CDR3 reads CASSPLGAAWNTEAFF. The CDR3 DNA reads TGTGCCAGCAGCCCCTTGGGGGCAGCCTGGAACACTGAAGCTTTCTTT.

This clone was found a few times. The junction shows a germline mismatch at one end, possibly a read error. This chain connects TRBV7-8 to TRBJ1-5; D is perhaps TRBD1 (5 bases). The length of the CDR3 is 15 residues. From germline, CDR1 is SGHVS and CDR2 FQNEAQ. The CDR3 protein is CASSSIQGLREPQNF. As DNA, the CDR3 is TGTGCCAGCAGCTCAATTCAGGGACTTAGGGAGCCCCAGAATTTT. Together with reference TRBV7-8 and TRBJ1-5, the CDR3 gives the full variable domain: GAGVSQSPRYKVAKRGQDVALRCDPISGHVSLFWYQQALGQGPEFLTYFQNEAQLDKSGLPSDRFFAERPEGSVSTLKIQRTQQEDSAVYLCASSSIQGLREPQNFGDGTRLSIL.

J is TRBJ2-7 and V is TRBV4-2; TRBD2 agrees at 8 bases. In germline, CDR1 is LGHNA, CDR2 YNFKEQ. The J segment lost 5 bases and the V segment lost 0 bases, leaving 9 bases of the junction unmatched. This CDR3 is 16 amino acids long. For the CDR3, the DNA is TGTGCCAGCAGCCAAGATCCCGGGAGGGCTAACCACGAGCAGTACTTC. It encodes CASSQDPGRANHEQYF.

This rearrangement joins TRBV2 to TRBJ1-1; the match to TRBD1 covers 7 bases. J was trimmed by 5 bases and V by 7 bases; bases with no gene match: 13. CDR1 is SNHLY and CDR2 is FYNNEI in the germline V gene. CDR3 length: 15 residues. The CDR3 loop is CASKVGGLAVTEAFF. The CDR3 coding sequence is TGTGCCAGCAAGGTAGGGGGCCTCGCAGTTACTGAAGCTTTCTTT.

The V gene is TRBV9, the J gene TRBJ1-1, with 7 bases lining up with TRBD1. The CDR3 totals 13 residues. V lost 3 bases, J lost 7 bases, and 6 bases stayed unmatched. Germline V gene lookup returns CDR1 SGDLS and CDR2 YYNGEE. CDR3 loop: CASSESGTDEAFF. In DNA, the CDR3 is TGTGCCAGCAGCGAATCCGGGACAGATGAAGCTTTCTTT.

The J gene is TRBJ2-5, the V gene TRBV6-5, with 8 nucleotides matching TRBD2. Germline CDR1 and CDR2: MNHEY and SVGAGI. Trimming cost V 7 bases and J 5 bases; bases outside gene matches: 3. The CDR3 runs 12 residues. Here the CDR3 DNA reads TGTGCCAGCATAGCGGGACGGGAGACCCAGTACTTC. This gives the protein CASIAGRETQYF.

This clone was seen more than once but under ten times. The rearrangement links TRBV6-1 to TRBJ1-1; TRBD1 matches 9 bases. J lost 4 bases, V lost 7 bases, and 10 bases had no gene match. This CDR3 contains 15 residues. CDR1 is MNHNS and CDR2 is SASEGT in the germline V gene. The CDR3 region is CASIPGQGGGTEAFF. The CDR3 coding sequence is TGTGCCAGCATTCCGGGACAGGGCGGGGGCACTGAAGCTTTCTTT.

The chain links TRBV6-1 to TRBJ1-3, with 7 bases matching TRBD1. Trimming removed 8 bases from V and 0 bases from J; junction bases left unmatched: 1. The CDR3 consists of 13 residues. CDR1 and CDR2 (germline): MNHNS, SASEGT. In DNA form, the CDR3 reads TGTGCCAGCGGGGACAGCTCTGGAAACACCATATATTTT. It specifies CASGDSSGNTIYF.

The chain carries TRBV18 and TRBJ2-5; D is perhaps TRBD1 (6 bases). Looked up from germline, CDR1 is KGHSH and CDR2 is LQKENI. V dropped 6 bases and J dropped 5 bases, with 13 bases sitting between them. This CDR3 comprises 13 residues. CDR3 coding DNA: TGTGCCAGCTCCCTAGGGGGTGAGGAGACCCAGTACTTC. Its protein is CASSLGGEETQYF.

This chain links TRBV6-1 with TRBJ1-1, with 9 bases aligning to TRBD1. The CDR3 totals 14 residues. CDR1 and CDR2 from the germline V gene are MNHNS and SASEGT. V lost 5 bases to trimming and J lost 7 bases; unmatched junction nucleotides: 8. This CDR3 is CASSPGQGSGEAFF. The CDR3 DNA is TGTGCCAGCAGTCCGGGACAGGGTTCGGGTGAAGCTTTCTTT.

The rearrangement joins TRBV29-1 to TRBJ2-5; 8 nucleotides line up with TRBD1. TRBJ2-7 explains the end of the DNA better; the J call may be wrong. The CDR3 sequence is 13 residues long. Germline-derived CDR1 and CDR2 are SQVTM and ANQGSEA. CDR3 loop: CSARSGGGYEQYF. In nucleotides, the CDR3 is TGCAGCGCCAGGTCAGGGGGCGGCTACGAGCAGTACTTC.

The rearrangement joins TRBV27 to TRBJ2-1; 8 bases are shared with TRBD2. The V and J ends lost 1 base and 7 bases, in that order; junction bases with no gene match: 6. This CDR3 comprises 15 residues. Germline CDR1 is MNHEY and CDR2 is SMNVEV (reference sequence). DNA for the CDR3: TGTGCCAGCAGTTTATACCGGGGGGGCCCAAATGAGCAGTTCTTC. It encodes CASSLYRGGPNEQFF.

The rearrangement links TRBV4-3 to TRBJ2-2, with 9 positions matching TRBD2. This CDR3 region has 16 residues. Germline values: CDR1 LGHNA, CDR2 YSLEER. With V trimmed by 0 bases and J by 6 bases, 5 bases remained unmatched. The CDR3 DNA reads as TGCGCCAGCAGCCAAGAAATAGCGGGGGACGCCGGGGAGCTGTTTTTT. It is translated as CASSQEIAGDAGELFF.

In DNA, the CDR3 is TGTGCCAGCAGCCGTGGGGCCAACGTCCTGACTTTC. Translation gives CASSRGANVLTF. This chain joins TRBV13 and TRBJ2-6; no reliable D call. The germline CDR1 and CDR2 sequences are PRHDT and FYEKMQ (reference sequence). This CDR3 comprises 12 residues. V lost 5 bases and J 3 bases, leaving 2 bases between the germline ends. Full variable domain (missing parts from reference TRBV13 and TRBJ2-6): AAGVIQSPRHLIKEKRETATLKCYPIPRHDTVYWYQQGPGQDPQFLISFYEKMQSDKGSIPDRFSAQQFSDYHSELNMSSLELGDSALYFCASSRGANVLTFGAGSRLTVL.

This clone has a handful of counts. The genes are TRBV7-9 and TRBJ2-7, with D possibly matching TRBD2 (6 bases). V was clipped by 0 bases and J by 1 base, with 22 bases between them. Germline V gene sequence: CDR1 SEHNR, CDR2 FQNEAQ (reference sequence). The CDR3 covers 19 residues. CDR3 nucleotides: TGTGCCAGCAGCTTAGCGGACGCGGGGATACGGGGTTATTCCTACGAGCAGTACTTC. Amino acid sequence: CASSLADAGIRGYSYEQYF.

The gene calls are TRBV15 and TRBJ2-7; 10 bases line up with TRBD1. Germline CDR1 is LNHNV and CDR2 is YYDKDF (reference sequence). V gave up 3 bases and J gave up 3 bases; unmatched junction bases: 5. CDR3 length equals 15 residues. The CDR3 sequence is CATSRPGTGVYEQYF. The CDR3 nucleotides are TGTGCCACCAGCAGGCCCGGGACAGGGGTCTACGAGCAGTACTTC.

The chain links TRBV12-5 to TRBJ1-1; 9 bases line up with TRBD1. V trimming: 6 bases; J trimming: 0 bases; junction bases outside the gene matches: 11. This CDR3 spans 17 amino acids. Germline CDR1 reads LGHNT; CDR2 reads FRNRAP. CDR3 amino acids: CASGLTAGTGMNTEAFF. The DNA of the CDR3 is TGTGCTAGTGGACTAACCGCCGGGACAGGGATGAACACTGAAGCTTTCTTT.

The chain joins TRBV4-2 to TRBJ2-2, with D maybe TRBD2 (7 bases). The germline V gene has CDR1 LGHNA and CDR2 YNFKEQ. V was cut by 1 base and J by 6 bases, with 15 bases left in between. CDR3 length: 16 residues. CDR3 loop: CASSQGGTRGAGELFF. In DNA, the CDR3 is TGTGCCAGCAGCCAAGGCGGGACACGGGGGGCCGGGGAGCTGTTTTTT.

V gene TRBV28 combines with J gene TRBJ2-1; maybe TRBD1 (5 bases). V shed 8 bases and J shed 9 bases, with 17 bases lying between them. CDR1 is MDHEN and CDR2 is SYDVKM in the germline V gene. This CDR3 contains 13 residues. CDR3 loop: CASGSGQMGEQFF. The CDR3 nucleotides are TGTGCCAGCGGGTCAGGACAAATGGGTGAGCAGTTCTTC.

This clone was picked up a small number of times. The V and J genes are TRBV2 and TRBJ2-7, with D unclear. Germline-derived CDR1 and CDR2 are SNHLY and FYNNEI. Trimming cost V 7 bases and J 3 bases, with 7 bases left between them. This CDR3 is 11 amino acids long. This CDR3 reads CASKQNYEQYF. In DNA form, the CDR3 reads TGTGCCAGCAAACAGAACTACGAGCAGTACTTC.

The chain has TRBV5-1 and TRBJ2-7, with 9 bases that match TRBD1. CDR3 length: 15 residues. The V gene end was trimmed by 0 bases and the J gene end by 2 bases; junction bases not matched to a gene: 3. Germline V gives CDR1 SGHRS, CDR2 YFSETQ. CDR3 loop: CASSLGQGGPYEQYF. DNA of the CDR3: TGCGCCAGCAGCTTGGGACAGGGGGGACCCTACGAGCAGTACTTC.

This sequence joins TRBV7-9 and TRBJ2-7; TRBD1 matches 8 bases. Germline CDR1 reads SEHNR; CDR2 reads FQNEAQ (reference sequence). The CDR3 totals 17 residues. Trimming cost V 5 bases and J 6 bases; bases outside gene matches: 18. The CDR3 nucleotides read TGTGCCAGCAGCCCCGTTTCTGGGGCAGGGGGCCGGGTCGAGCAGTACTTC. Translation gives CASSPVSGAGGRVEQYF.

This clone was detected only once. The chain joins TRBV7-3 to TRBJ2-1; 9 bases are a match to TRBD1. The trim removed 6 bases at V and 4 bases at J, leaving 7 bases unmatched. The CDR3 spans 15 residues. CDR1 is SGHTA, CDR2 FQGTGA, per germline. CDR3 loop: CASSPGQGWYNEQFF. The CDR3 DNA follows: TGTGCCAGCAGTCCAGGACAGGGGTGGTACAATGAGCAGTTCTTC.

The chain links TRBV5-1 to TRBJ1-5, with 7 bases aligning to TRBD1. CDR3 length: 16 amino acids. Germline V lookup: CDR1 SGHRS, CDR2 YFSETQ. J lost 3 bases, V lost 0 bases, and 6 bases had no gene match. As DNA, the CDR3 is TGCGCCAGCAGCTTGGGCGGGACAGACCTCAATCAGCCCCAGCATTTT. Translated: CASSLGGTDLNQPQHF.

The rearrangement uses TRBV9 and TRBJ2-2, with 9 positions matching TRBD2. The germline gives CDR1 SGDLS, CDR2 YYNGEE. The CDR3 extends over 16 amino acids. The ends lost 4 bases at V and 3 bases at J; junction bases unmatched: 7. The CDR3 sequence is CASSPRVAGDTGELFF. CDR3 nucleotide sequence: TGTGCCAGCAGCCCCCGGGTAGCGGGGGACACCGGGGAGCTGTTTTTT.

The gene calls are TRBV5-1 and TRBJ2-5; no clear D gene. In germline, CDR1 is SGHRS, CDR2 YFSETQ. The CDR3 runs 12 residues. Trimming took 4 bases from V and 0 from J, leaving 4 bases between them. The DNA of the CDR3 is TGCGCCAGCAGCCCAGACCAAGAGACCCAGTACTTC. Translating it yields CASSPDQETQYF.

The genes are TRBV28 and TRBJ1-5, with 9 bases matching TRBD1. Losses at the gene ends were 4 bases for V and 2 bases for J; bases not matched to a gene: 6. CDR1 is MDHEN, CDR2 SYDVKM, per germline. CDR3 length equals 16 residues. The CDR3 coding sequence is TGTGCCAGCAGTTCTATCCGACAGGGGGGCAATCAGCCCCAGCATTTT. Its protein is CASSSIRQGGNQPQHF.

This sequence joins TRBV18 and TRBJ1-2, with D tentatively TRBD1 (5 bases). V lost 6 bases and J 3 bases, leaving 17 bases between the germline ends. Germline V CDR1 and CDR2: KGHSH, LQKENI. The CDR3 covers 15 residues. The CDR3 sequence: CASSPEAGLYYGYTF. The CDR3 nucleotides read TGTGCCAGCTCCCCCGAAGCGGGGCTATACTATGGCTACACCTTC.